The clone carrying this T cell receptor (beta chain) was seen at least ten times. Time point defined: persistent/refractory GD, antithyroid drugs over 5 years with positive TRAb. PBMC RNA served as the TCR library source. Libraries of TCR beta came from iRepertoire HTBI primers plus Arm-PCR of CDR3 regions. TCRdb analysed the multiplex PCR reads with MiXCR anew, one entry per CDR3 protein. This sample carries approximately 470,000 distinct CDR3 sequences, less than 25% of them seen once, and the ten largest clones take about 7.8%. The entry originates in a study of regulatory T cells in long-lasting Graves disease. The source was peripheral blood mononuclear cells (PBMCs), collected when the disease was refractory, from a patient treated with antithyroid drugs. The clonotype originates from a female donor with Graves disease.

The CDR3 spells CASSLAGNYEQYF. The CDR3 DNA follows: TGTGCCAGCAGCTTAGCAGGGAACTACGAGCAGTACTTC. The J gene is TRBJ2-7, the V gene TRBV28, with D perhaps matching TRBD1 (5 bases). V was cut by 6 bases and J by 3 bases, with 12 bases left in between. The CDR3 runs 13 residues. The germline V gene encodes CDR1 MDHEN and CDR2 SYDVKM.